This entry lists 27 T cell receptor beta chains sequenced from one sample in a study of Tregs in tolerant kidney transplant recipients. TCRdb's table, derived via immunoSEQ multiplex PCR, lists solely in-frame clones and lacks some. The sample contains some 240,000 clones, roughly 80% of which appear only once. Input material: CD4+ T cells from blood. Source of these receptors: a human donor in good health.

This CDR3 is CASSGGQPQHF. CDR3 coding DNA: TGTGCCAGCAGCGGCGGGCAGCCCCAGCATTTT. The V call is TRBV6-6, the J call TRBJ1-5; no reliable D call. Between the trimmed V and J ends, which lost 6 bases and 7 bases, there was a span of 7 bases. Germline CDR1 MNHNY, CDR2 SVGAGI (reference sequence). The CDR3 is 11 amino acids.

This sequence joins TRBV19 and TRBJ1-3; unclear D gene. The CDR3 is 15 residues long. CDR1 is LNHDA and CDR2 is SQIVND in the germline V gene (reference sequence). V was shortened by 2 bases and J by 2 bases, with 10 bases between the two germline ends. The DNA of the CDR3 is TGTGCCAGTAGTATAATCTTAGGGACTGGAAACACCATATATTTT. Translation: CASSIILGTGNTIYF.

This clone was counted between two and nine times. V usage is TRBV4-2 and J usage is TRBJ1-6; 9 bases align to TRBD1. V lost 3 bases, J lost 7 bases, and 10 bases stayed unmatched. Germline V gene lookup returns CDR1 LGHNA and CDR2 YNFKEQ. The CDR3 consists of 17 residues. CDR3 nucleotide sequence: TGTGCCAGCAGCCAGGGGCTGGACAGGGGATCGAATTCACCCCTCCACTTT. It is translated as CASSQGLDRGSNSPLHF.

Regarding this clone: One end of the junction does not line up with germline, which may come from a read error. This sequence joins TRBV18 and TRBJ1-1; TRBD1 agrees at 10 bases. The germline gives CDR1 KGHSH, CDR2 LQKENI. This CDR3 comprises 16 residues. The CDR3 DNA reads TGTGCCAGCTCACCAGGGGACAGGGGAGTGAACAATGAAGCTTTCTTT. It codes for CASSPGDRGVNNEAFF.

CDR3 DNA: TGCGCCAGCAGCCCGCCGACAGGGGATAATTCACCCCTCCACTTT. Translation gives CASSPPTGDNSPLHF. The V and J genes are TRBV4-1 and TRBJ1-6; 8 nucleotides align to TRBD1. Per germline, CDR1 MGHRA and CDR2 YSYEKL. This CDR3 region has 15 residues. Trimming at V came to 4 bases and at J to 5 bases, leaving 4 bases not matched to a gene.

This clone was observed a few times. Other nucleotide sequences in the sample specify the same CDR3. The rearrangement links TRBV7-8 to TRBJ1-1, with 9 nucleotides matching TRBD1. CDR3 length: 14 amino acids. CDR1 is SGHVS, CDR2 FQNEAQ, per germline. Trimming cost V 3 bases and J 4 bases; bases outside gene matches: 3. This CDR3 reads CASSFQGQGTEAFF. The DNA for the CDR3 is TGTGCCAGCAGCTTCCAGGGACAGGGCACTGAAGCTTTCTTT.

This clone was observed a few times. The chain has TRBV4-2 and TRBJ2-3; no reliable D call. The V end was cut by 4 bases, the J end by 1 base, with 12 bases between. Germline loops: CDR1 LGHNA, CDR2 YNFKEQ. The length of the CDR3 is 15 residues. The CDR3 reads CASSPLGGRTDTQYF. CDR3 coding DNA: TGTGCCAGCAGCCCTTTGGGCGGTCGCACAGATACGCAGTATTTT.

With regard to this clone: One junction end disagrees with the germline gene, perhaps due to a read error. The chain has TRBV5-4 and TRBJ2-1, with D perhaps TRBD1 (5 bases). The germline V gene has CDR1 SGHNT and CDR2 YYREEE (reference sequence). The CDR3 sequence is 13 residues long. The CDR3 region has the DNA TGTGCCAGCAGATTGGACACCTACAATGAGCAGTTCTTC. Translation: CASRLDTYNEQFF.

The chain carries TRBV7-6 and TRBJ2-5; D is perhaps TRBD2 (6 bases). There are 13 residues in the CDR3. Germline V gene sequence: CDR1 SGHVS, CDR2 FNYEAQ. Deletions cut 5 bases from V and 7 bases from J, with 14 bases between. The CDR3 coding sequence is TGTGCCAGCAGCCTGGGTCCGGGGGTGACCCAGTACTTC. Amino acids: CASSLGPGVTQYF.

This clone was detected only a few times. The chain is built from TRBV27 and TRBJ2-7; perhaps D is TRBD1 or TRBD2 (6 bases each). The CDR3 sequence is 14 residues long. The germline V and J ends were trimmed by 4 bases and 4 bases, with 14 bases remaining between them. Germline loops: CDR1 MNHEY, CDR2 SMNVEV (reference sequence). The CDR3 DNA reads TGTGCCAGCAGTTCCAAGGGGGGCACGTACGAGCAGTACTTC. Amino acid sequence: CASSSKGGTYEQYF.

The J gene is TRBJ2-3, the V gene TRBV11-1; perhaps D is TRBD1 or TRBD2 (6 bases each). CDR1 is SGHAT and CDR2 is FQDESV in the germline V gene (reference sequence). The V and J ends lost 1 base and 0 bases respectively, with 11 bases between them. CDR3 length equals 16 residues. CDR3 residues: CASSLVWGASTDTQYF. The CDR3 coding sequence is TGTGCCAGCAGCTTAGTATGGGGGGCTAGCACAGATACGCAGTATTTT.

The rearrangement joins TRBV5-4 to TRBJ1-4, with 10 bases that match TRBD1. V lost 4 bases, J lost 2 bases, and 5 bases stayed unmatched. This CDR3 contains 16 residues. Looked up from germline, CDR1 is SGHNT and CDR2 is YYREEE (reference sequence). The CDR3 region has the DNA TGTGCCAGCAGCGGAGTGACAGGGGGCACTAATGAAAAACTGTTTTTT. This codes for CASSGVTGGTNEKLFF.

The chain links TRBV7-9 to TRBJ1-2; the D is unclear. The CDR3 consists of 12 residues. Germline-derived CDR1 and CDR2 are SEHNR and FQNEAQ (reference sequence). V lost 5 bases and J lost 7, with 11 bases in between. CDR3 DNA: TGTGCCAGCAGCCATATGATAGGTGGCTACACCTTC. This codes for CASSHMIGGYTF.

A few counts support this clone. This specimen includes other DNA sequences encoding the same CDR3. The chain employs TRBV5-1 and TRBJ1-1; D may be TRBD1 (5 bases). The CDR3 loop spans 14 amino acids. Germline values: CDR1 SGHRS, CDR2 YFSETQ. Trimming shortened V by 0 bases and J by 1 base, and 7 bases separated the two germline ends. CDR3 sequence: CASSLDRPNTEAFF. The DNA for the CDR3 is TGCGCCAGCAGCTTGGACAGGCCGAACACTGAAGCTTTCTTT.

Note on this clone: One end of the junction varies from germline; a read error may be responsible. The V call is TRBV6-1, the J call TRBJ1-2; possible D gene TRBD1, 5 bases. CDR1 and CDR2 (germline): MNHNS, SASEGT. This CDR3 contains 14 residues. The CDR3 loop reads CASIEGAAWYGYTF. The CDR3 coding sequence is TGTGCCAGCATTGAAGGGGCGGCGTGGTATGGCTACACCTTC.

CDR3 DNA sequence: TGTGCCAGCAGCCTGGACAGGTTATATCCGAACACTGAAGCTTTCTTT. It encodes CASSLDRLYPNTEAFF. The V gene is TRBV5-4, the J gene TRBJ1-1; the match to TRBD1 covers 7 bases. J lost 1 base, V lost 4 bases, and 10 bases had no gene match. The length of the CDR3 is 16 residues. Germline-derived CDR1 and CDR2 are SGHNT and YYREEE (reference sequence).

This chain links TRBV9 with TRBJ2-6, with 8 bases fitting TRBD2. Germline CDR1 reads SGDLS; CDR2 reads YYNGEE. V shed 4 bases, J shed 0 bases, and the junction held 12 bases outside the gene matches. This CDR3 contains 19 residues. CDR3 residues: CASSFRAAGAGSGANVLTF. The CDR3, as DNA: TGTGCCAGCAGCTTCCGGGCAGCGGGGGCCGGCTCTGGGGCCAACGTCCTGACTTTC.

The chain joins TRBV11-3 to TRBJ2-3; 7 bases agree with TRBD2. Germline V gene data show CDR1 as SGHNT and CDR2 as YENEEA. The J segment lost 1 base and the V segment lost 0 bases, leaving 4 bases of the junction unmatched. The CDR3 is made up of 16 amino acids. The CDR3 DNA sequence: TGTGCCAGCAGCTTAGACGGACTAGGGGGCACAGATACGCAGTATTTT. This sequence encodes CASSLDGLGGTDTQYF.

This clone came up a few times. CDR3 coding DNA: TGTGCCAGCAGTGGGCAGCCCGGGGGGGCCAACGTCCTGACTTTC. Amino acid sequence: CASSGQPGGANVLTF. The chain employs TRBV2 and TRBJ2-6, with D uncertain. V lost 4 bases to trimming and J lost 4 bases, with 11 bases between them. The CDR3 totals 15 residues. CDR1 and CDR2 (germline): SNHLY, FYNNEI.

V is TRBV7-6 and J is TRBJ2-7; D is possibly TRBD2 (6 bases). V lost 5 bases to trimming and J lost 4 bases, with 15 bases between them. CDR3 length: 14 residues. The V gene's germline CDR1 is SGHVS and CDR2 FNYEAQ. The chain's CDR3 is CASSPSGGNYEQYF. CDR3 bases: TGTGCCAGCAGCCCGTCTGGGGGGAATTACGAGCAGTACTTC. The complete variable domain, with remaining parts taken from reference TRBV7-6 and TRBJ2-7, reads GAGVSQSPRYKVTKRGQDVALRCDPISGHVSLYWYRQALGQGPEFLTYFNYEAQQDKSGLPNDRFSAERPEGSISTLTIQRTEQRDSAMYRCASSPSGGNYEQYFGPGTRLTVT.

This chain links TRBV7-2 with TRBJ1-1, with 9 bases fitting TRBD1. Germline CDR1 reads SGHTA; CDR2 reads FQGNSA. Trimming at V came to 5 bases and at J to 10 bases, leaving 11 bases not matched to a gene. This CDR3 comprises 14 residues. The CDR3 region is CASSLTGTGKGAFF. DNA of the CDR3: TGTGCCAGCAGCCTCACCGGGACAGGGAAGGGAGCTTTCTTT.

The CDR3 nucleotides are TGTGCCACCACCCCGTTGGGGTATGGCTACACCTTC. Residues: CATTPLGYGYTF. This chain links TRBV2 with TRBJ1-2; D call uncertain. This CDR3 has 12 amino acids. Trimming left V 10 bases short and J 5 bases short, with 14 bases between. Looked up from germline, CDR1 is SNHLY and CDR2 is FYNNEI.

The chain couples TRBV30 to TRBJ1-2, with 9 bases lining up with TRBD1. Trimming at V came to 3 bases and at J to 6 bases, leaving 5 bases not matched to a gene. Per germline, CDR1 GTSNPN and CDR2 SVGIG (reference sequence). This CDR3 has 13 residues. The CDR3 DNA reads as TGTGCCTGGAGAGGACAGGGGCTGAATGGCTACACCTTC. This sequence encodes CAWRGQGLNGYTF.

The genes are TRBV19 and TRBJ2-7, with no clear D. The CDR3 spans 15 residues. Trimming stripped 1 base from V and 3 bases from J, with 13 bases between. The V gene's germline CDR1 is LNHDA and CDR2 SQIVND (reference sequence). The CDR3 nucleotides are TGTGCCAGTAGTATAGGCTGGAACCCGAACTACGAGCAGTACTTC. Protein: CASSIGWNPNYEQYF. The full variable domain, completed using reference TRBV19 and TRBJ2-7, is DGGITQSPKYLFRKEGQNVTLSCEQNLNHDAMYWYRQDPGQGLRLIYYSQIVNDFQKGDIAEGYSVSREKKESFPLTVTSAQKNPTAFYLCASSIGWNPNYEQYFGPGTRLTVT.

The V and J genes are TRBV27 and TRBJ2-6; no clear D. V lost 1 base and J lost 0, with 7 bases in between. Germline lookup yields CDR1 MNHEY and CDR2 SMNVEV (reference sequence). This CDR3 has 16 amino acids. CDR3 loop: CASSLLGVSGANVLTF. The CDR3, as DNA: TGTGCCAGCAGTTTATTGGGTGTCTCTGGGGCCAACGTCCTGACTTTC.

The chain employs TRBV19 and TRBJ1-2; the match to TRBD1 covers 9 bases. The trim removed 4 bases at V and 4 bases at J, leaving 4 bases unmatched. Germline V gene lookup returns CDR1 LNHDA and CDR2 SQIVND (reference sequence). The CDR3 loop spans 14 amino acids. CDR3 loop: CASSTTDRGYGYTF. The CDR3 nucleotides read TGTGCCAGTAGTACTACGGACAGGGGCTATGGCTACACCTTC.

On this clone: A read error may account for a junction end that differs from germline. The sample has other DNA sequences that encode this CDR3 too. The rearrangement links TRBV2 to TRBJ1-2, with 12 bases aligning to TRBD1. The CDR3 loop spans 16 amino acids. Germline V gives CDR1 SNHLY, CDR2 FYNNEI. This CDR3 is CASRAGQGAYNYGYTF. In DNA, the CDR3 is TGTGCCAGCAGGGCGGGACAGGGGGCTTACAACTATGGCTACACTTTC.